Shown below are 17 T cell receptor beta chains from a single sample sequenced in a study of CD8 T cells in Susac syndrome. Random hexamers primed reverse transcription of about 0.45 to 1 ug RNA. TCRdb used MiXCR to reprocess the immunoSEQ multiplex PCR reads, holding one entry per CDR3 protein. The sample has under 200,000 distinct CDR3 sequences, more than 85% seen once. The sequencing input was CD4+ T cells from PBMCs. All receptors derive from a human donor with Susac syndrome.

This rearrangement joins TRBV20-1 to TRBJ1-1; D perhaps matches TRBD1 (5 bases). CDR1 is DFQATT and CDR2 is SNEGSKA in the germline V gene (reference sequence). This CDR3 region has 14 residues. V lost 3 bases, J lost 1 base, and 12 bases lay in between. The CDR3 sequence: CSARLGGGNTEAFF. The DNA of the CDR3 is TGCAGTGCTAGGCTCGGGGGTGGGAACACTGAAGCTTTCTTT.

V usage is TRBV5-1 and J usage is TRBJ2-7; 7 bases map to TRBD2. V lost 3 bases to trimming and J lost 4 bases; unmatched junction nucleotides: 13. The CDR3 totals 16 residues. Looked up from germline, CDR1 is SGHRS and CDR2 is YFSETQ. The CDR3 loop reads CASSSLPGEGSYEQYF. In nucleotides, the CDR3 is TGCGCCAGCAGCTCCTTACCCGGGGAGGGCAGTTACGAGCAGTACTTC. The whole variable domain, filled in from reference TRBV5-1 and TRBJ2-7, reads KAGVTQTPRYLIKTRGQQVTLSCSPISGHRSVSWYQQTPGQGLQFLFEYFSETQRNKGNFPGRFSGRQFSNSRSEMNVSTLELGDSALYLCASSSLPGEGSYEQYFGPGTRLTVT.

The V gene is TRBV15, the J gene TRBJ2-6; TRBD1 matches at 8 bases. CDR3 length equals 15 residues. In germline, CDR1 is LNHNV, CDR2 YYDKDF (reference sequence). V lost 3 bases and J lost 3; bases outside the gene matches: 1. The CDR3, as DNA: TGTGCCACCAGCAGGGACAGGGATGGGGCCAACGTCCTGACTTTC. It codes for CATSRDRDGANVLTF. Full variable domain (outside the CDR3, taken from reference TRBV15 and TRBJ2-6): DAMVIQNPRYQVTQFGKPVTLSCSQTLNHNVMYWYQQKSSQAPKLLFHYYDKDFNNEADTPDNFQSRRPNTSFCFLDIRSPGLGDTAMYLCATSRDRDGANVLTFGAGSRLTVL.

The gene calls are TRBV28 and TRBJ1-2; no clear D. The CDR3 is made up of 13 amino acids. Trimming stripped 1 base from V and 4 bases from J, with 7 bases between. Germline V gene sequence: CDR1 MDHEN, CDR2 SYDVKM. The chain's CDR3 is CASSLYSLYGYTF. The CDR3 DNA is TGTGCCAGCAGTTTATACAGCCTCTATGGCTACACCTTC.

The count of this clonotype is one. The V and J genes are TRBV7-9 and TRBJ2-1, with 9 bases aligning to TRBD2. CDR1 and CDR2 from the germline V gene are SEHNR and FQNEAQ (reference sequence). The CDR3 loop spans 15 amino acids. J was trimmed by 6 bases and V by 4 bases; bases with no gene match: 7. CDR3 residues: CASSSSAGGVNEQFF. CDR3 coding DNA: TGTGCCAGCAGCTCCTCGGCGGGAGGGGTCAATGAGCAGTTCTTC.

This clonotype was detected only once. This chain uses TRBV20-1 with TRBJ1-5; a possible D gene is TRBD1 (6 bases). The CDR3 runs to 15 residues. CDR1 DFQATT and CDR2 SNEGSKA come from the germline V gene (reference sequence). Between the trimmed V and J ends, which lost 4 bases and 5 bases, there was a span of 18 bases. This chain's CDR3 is CSAIFVGGKDQPQHF. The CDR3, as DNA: TGCAGTGCTATCTTCGTAGGGGGGAAAGATCAGCCCCAGCATTTT.

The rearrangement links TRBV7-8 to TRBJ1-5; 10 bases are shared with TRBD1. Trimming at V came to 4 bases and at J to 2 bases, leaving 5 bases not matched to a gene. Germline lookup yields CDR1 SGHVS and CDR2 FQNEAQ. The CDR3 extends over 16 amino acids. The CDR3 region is CASSSTGTGGNQPQHF. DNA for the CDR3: TGTGCCAGCAGCTCCACGGGGACAGGGGGCAATCAGCCCCAGCATTTT.

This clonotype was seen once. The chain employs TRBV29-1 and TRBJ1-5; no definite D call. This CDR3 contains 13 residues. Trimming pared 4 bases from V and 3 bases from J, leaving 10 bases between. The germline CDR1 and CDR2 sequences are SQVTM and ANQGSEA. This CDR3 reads CSVVWQNNQPQHF. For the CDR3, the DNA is TGCAGCGTTGTCTGGCAAAACAATCAGCCCCAGCATTTT.

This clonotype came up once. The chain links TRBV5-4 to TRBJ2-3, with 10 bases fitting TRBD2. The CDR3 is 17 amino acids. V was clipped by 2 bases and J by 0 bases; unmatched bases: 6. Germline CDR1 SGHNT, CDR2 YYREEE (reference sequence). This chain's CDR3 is CASSFRLAGESTDTQYF. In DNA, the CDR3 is TGTGCCAGCAGCTTCCGGCTAGCGGGGGAGAGCACAGATACGCAGTATTTT.

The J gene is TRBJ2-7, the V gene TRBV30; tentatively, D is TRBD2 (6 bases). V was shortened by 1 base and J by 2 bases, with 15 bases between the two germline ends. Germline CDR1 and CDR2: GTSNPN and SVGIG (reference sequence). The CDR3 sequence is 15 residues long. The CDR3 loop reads CAWSDGGWSTYEQYF. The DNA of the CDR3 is TGTGCCTGGAGTGACGGAGGGTGGTCTACCTACGAGCAGTACTTC.

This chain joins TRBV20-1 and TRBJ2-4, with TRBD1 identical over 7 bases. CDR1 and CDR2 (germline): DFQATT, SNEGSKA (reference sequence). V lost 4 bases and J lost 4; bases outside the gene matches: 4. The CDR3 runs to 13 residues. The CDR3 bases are TGCAGTGCTACCGGGACAGAGAAAAACATTCAGTACTTC. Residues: CSATGTEKNIQYF.

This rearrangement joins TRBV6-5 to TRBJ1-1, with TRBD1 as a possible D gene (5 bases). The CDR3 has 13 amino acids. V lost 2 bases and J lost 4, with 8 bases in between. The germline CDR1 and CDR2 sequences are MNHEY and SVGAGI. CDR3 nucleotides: TGTGCCAGCAGTTACGAGGGGCTCACTGAAGCTTTCTTT. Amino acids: CASSYEGLTEAFF.

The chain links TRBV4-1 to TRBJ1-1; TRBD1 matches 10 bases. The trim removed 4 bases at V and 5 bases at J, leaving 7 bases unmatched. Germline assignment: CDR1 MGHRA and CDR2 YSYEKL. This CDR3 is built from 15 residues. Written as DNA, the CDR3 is TGCGCCAGCAGCCCGGGACAGGGGAAAAGAACTGAAGCTTTCTTT. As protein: CASSPGQGKRTEAFF.

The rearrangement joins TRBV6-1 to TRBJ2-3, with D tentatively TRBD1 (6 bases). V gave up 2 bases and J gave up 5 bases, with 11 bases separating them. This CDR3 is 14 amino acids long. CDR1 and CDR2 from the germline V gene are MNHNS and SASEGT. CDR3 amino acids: CASSERVQGDTQYF. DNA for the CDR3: TGTGCCAGCAGTGAAAGAGTACAGGGAGATACGCAGTATTTT.

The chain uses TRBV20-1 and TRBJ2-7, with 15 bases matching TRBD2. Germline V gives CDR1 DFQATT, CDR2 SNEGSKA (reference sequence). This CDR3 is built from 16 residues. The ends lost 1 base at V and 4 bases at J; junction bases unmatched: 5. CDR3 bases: TGCAGTGCTAGAGGGACTAGCGGGAGGGAACAGTACGAGCAGTACTTC. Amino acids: CSARGTSGREQYEQYF.

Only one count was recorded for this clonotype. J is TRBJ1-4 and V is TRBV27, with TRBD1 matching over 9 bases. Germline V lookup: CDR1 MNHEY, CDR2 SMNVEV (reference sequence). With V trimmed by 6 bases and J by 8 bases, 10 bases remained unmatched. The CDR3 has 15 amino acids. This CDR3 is CASSTPGQGKEKLFF. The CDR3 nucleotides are TGTGCCAGCAGCACGCCGGGACAGGGAAAAGAAAAACTGTTTTTT.

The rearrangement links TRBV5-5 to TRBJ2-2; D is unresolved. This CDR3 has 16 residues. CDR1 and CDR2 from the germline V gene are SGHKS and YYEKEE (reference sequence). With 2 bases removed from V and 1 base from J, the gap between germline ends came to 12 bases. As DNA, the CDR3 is TGTGCCAGCAGCTTCTTACCTTCCAGGAACACCGGGGAGCTGTTTTTT. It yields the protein CASSFLPSRNTGELFF.